The rows below give T cell receptor beta chains drawn from one sample of a study of CD8+ T cells in alopecia areata. The method was immunoSEQ multiplex PCR; TCRdb's version includes in-frame clones alone and lacks a portion of them. The profile shows almost 35,000 clones, approximately 52% of them singletons. Sequencing used NKG2D-high CD8+ T cells sorted from blood. Receptors were obtained from a human donor with alopecia areata. The CDR3 runs from the conserved cysteine through the conserved F or W. The D gene is left open where the match is weak. Part of the rows lack a size; the others show once, few, many or a class for expanded clones.

CASLGDRKETQYF	TGTGCCAGTCTTGGGGACCGAAAAGAGACCCAGTACTTC	-	-	TRBV28	TRBJ2-5
CASWGRGTDTQYF	TGTGCCAGCTGGGGGCGAGGCACAGATACGCAGTATTTT	-	many	TRBV7-2	TRBJ2-3
CASGLTNTEAFF	TGTGCCAGCGGCCTGACAAACACTGAAGCTTTCTTT	-	few	TRBV27	TRBJ1-1
CASSMGFGVVSTQYF	TGTGCCAGTAGTATGGGATTCGGGGTCGTTTCGACCCAGTACTTC	-	-	TRBV19	TRBJ2-5
CASSQMVNQPQHF	TGTGCCAGCAGCCAAATGGTTAATCAGCCCCAGCATTTT	-	-	TRBV4-2	TRBJ1-5
CATSSSGQTQYF	TGTGCCACCAGCTCCTCCGGGCAGACCCAGTACTTC	-	-	TRBV28	TRBJ2-5
CASSYTPGSEVYEQYF	TGTGCCAGCAGCTACACTCCGGGTAGTGAGGTCTACGAGCAGTACTTC	-	-	TRBV7-9	TRBJ2-7
CATGEETQYF	TGTGCCACCGGCGAAGAGACCCAGTACTTC	-	-	TRBV28	TRBJ2-5
CAWSPLGQSTDTQYF	TGTGCCTGGAGTCCCCTCGGACAGAGCACAGATACGCAGTATTTT	-	-	TRBV30	TRBJ2-3
CASSTRTGESEKLFF	TGTGCCAGCAGCACCAGGACAGGTGAAAGCGAAAAACTGTTTTTT	TRBD1	-	TRBV7-9	TRBJ1-4
CSATIRDPFGTDTQYF	TGCAGCGCCACCATCCGGGACCCTTTTGGCACAGATACGCAGTATTTT	-	-	TRBV29-1	TRBJ2-3
CASSQDSWGGELFF	TGCGCCAGCAGCCAAGATTCATGGGGCGGGGAGCTGTTTTTT	-	-	TRBV4-3	TRBJ2-2
CASSQEPGYGNTIYF	TGCGCCAGCAGCCAAGAACCAGGGTATGGAAACACCATATATTTT	-	-	TRBV4-3	TRBJ1-3
CASSAGTSVYNEQFF	TGTGCCAGCAGTGCCGGGACTAGCGTCTACAATGAGCAGTTCTTC	TRBD2	-	TRBV28	TRBJ2-1
CAISGSSYEQYF	TGTGCCATCAGTGGGAGCTCCTACGAGCAGTACTTC	-	-	TRBV10-3	TRBJ2-7
CASSPPRFRITDTQYF	TGTGCCAGCAGCCCCCCGCGTTTTAGGATCACAGATACGCAGTATTTT	-	-	TRBV28	TRBJ2-3
CASSHRGRGETQYF	TGTGCCAGCAGCCACCGGGGCCGCGGAGAGACCCAGTACTTC	-	few	TRBV13	TRBJ2-5
CASKGTGWTNTEAFF	TGTGCCAGCAAAGGGACAGGGTGGACGAACACTGAAGCTTTCTTT	TRBD1	once	TRBV6-6	TRBJ1-1
CASSSTDRTSGRGPPYEQYF	TGTGCCAGCAGCTCGACTGACCGGACTAGCGGGAGAGGTCCGCCCTACGAGCAGTACTTC	TRBD2	few	TRBV13	TRBJ2-7
CASRTGAMNTEAFF	TGTGCCAGCCGGACAGGGGCCATGAACACTGAAGCTTTCTTT	TRBD1	-	TRBV19	TRBJ1-1
CASSFSAQIRDDHPDTQYF	TGTGCCAGCAGTTTCTCCGCTCAGATCCGGGACGACCATCCAGATACGCAGTATTTT	-	-	TRBV28	TRBJ2-3
CASNIGGGADTQYF	TGTGCCAGTAATATCGGTGGGGGGGCCGATACGCAGTATTTT	-	-	TRBV19	TRBJ2-3
CASSPRTSVGNEQFF	TGTGCCAGCAGCCCTCGGACTAGCGTCGGCAATGAGCAGTTCTTC	TRBD2	-	TRBV7-9	TRBJ2-1
CASSATSTDTQYF	TGTGCCAGCAGCGCGACTAGCACAGATACGCAGTATTTT	-	-	TRBV9	TRBJ2-3
CASSEFPVRAADIQYF	TGTGCCAGCAGTGAATTCCCGGTAAGGGCCGCGGACATTCAGTACTTC	-	-	TRBV25-1	TRBJ2-4
CASSTGEISQYF	TGTGCCAGCAGCACAGGGGAGATATCGCAGTATTTT	TRBD1	once	TRBV7-9	TRBJ2-3
CASSTQGGRKNEQFF	TGTGCCAGCAGCACCCAGGGGGGGAGAAAGAATGAGCAGTTCTTC	-	-	TRBV7-3	TRBJ2-1
CASSQDSWSYNEQFF	TGCGCCAGCAGCCAAGATTCCTGGTCCTACAATGAGCAGTTCTTC	-	medium-sized	TRBV4-3	TRBJ2-1
CASSFRQGGTGELFF	TGTGCCAGCAGCTTCCGACAGGGGGGCACCGGGGAGCTGTTTTTT	TRBD1	once	TRBV11-1	TRBJ2-2
CASSLWDGGTKTQYF	TGCGCCAGCAGCTTGTGGGATGGAGGGACGAAGACCCAGTACTTC	-	-	TRBV5-1	TRBJ2-5